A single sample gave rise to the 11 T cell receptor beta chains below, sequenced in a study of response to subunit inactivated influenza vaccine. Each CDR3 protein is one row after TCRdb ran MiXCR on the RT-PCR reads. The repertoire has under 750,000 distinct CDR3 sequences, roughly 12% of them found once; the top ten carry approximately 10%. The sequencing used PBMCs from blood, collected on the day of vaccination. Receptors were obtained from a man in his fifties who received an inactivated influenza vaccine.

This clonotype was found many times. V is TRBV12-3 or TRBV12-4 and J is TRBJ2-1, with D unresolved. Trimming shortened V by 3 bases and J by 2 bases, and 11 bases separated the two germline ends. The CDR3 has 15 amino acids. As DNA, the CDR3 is TGTGCCAGCAGTTTCGGGTTCATGGCCTACAATGAGCAGTTCTTC. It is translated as CASSFGFMAYNEQFF.

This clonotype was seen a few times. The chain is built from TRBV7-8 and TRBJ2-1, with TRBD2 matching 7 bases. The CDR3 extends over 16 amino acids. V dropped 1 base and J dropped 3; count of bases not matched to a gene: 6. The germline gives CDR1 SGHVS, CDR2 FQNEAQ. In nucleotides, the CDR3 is TGTGCCAGCAGCTTAGGTGGAGCGGGGTTCTACAATGAGCAGTTCTTC. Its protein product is CASSLGGAGFYNEQFF.

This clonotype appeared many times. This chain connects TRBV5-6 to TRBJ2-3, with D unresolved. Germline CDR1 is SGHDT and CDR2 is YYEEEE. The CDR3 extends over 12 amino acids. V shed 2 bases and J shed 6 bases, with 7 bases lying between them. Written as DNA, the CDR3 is TGTGCCAGCAGCTTCGGGTGGGATACGCAGTATTTT. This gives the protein CASSFGWDTQYF.

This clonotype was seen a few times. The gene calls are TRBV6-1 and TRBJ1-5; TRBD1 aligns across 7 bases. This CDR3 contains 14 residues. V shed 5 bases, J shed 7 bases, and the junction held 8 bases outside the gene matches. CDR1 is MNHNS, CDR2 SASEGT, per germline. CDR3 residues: CASSKTGYGQPQHF. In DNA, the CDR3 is TGTGCCAGCAGTAAGACAGGGTACGGCCAGCCCCAGCATTTT.

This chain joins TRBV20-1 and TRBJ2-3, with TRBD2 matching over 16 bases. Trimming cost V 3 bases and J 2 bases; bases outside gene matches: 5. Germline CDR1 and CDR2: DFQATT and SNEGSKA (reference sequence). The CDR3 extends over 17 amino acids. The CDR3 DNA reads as TGCAGTGCTAGGGGACTAGCGGGGGGGCCCTACACAGATACGCAGTATTTT. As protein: CSARGLAGGPYTDTQYF.

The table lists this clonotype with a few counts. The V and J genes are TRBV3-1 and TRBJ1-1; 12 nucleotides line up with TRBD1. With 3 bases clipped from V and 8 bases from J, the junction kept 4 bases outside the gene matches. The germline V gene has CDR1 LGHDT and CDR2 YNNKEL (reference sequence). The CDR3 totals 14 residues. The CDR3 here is CASSQGQGAREAFF. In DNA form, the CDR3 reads TGTGCCAGCAGCCAGGGACAGGGGGCAAGAGAAGCTTTCTTT.

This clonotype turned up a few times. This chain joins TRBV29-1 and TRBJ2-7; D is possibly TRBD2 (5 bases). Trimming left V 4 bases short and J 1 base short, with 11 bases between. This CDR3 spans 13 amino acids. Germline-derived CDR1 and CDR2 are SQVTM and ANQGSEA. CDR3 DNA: TGCAGCGTTGCGGCGGGCCGATCCTACGAGCAGTACTTC. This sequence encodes CSVAAGRSYEQYF.

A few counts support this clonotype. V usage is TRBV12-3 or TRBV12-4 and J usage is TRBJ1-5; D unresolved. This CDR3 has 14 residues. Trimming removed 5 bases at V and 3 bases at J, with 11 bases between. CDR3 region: CASSRTVFNQPQHF. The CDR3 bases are TGTGCCAGCAGTCGCACAGTATTCAATCAGCCCCAGCATTTT.

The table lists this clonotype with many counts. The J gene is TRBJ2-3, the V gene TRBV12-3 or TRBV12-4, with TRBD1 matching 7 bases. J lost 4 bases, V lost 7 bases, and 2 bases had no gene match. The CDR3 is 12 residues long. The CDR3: CASNDRADTQYF. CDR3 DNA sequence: TGTGCCAGCAACGACAGGGCAGATACGCAGTATTTT.

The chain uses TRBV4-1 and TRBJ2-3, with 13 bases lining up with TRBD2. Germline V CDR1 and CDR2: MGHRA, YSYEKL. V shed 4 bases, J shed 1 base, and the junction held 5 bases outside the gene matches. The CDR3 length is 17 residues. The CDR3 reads CASSPTSGGAGTDTQYF. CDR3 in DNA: TGCGCCAGCAGCCCTACTAGCGGGGGGGCCGGCACAGATACGCAGTATTTT.

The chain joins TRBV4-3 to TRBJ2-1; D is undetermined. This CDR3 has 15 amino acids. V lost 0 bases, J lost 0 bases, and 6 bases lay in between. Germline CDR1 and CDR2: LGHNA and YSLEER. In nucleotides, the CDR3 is TGCGCCAGCAGCCAAGATAGTGGCTCCTACAATGAGCAGTTCTTC. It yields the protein CASSQDSGSYNEQFF.